The source of this T cell receptor beta chain is a study of shared T cell receptors in the human thymus. The junction had 8 bases not matched to a gene; V was cut back by 3 bases and J by 3 bases. CDR1 and CDR2 (germline): SGHKS, YYEKEE (reference sequence). This CDR3 region has 15 residues. Libraries were prepared by immunoSEQ multiplex PCR; TCRdb keeps only in-frame clonotypes and omits some of them. The top ten hold about 0.01% of the sample, which has hundreds of thousands of clones, 85% to 90% seen once. These same records also appear under a second study, on human thymus T cells. That work adds: The thymus was resected at corrective cardiac surgery. Both thymic and peripheral blood repertoires showed apparently biased V and J usage. Related studies noted strongly shared thymic repertoires across unrelated people.

This clonotype originated in a boy younger than two with a congenital heart defect. The V gene is TRBV5-5, the J gene TRBJ2-7, with 8 nucleotides matching TRBD1. The sample comprised thymocytes. CDR3 sequence reads: CASSSWTGNYYEQYF. For the CDR3, the DNA is TGTGCCAGCAGCTCATGGACAGGGAACTACTACGAGCAGTACTTC.